These 27 T cell receptor beta chains were all obtained from the same sample, sequenced in a study of T cell responses to AZD1222 COVID-19 vaccine. The repertoire was sequenced with immunoSEQ multiplex PCR; TCRdb's copy has only in-frame clones and lacks some. This table has roughly 150,000 clones, 87% appearing once. Sequenced material: peripheral blood, taken 28 days after the second AZD1222 dose. Receptors were obtained from an adult who received the AZD1222 COVID-19 vaccine.

The chain carries TRBV2 and TRBJ1-3; D is ambiguous. V shed 5 bases and J shed 5 bases, with 16 bases lying between them. Germline V CDR1 and CDR2: SNHLY, FYNNEI. The CDR3 runs to 15 residues. The DNA for the CDR3 is TGTGCCAGCAGTTTGGACGCAAAAGCAAGAAACACCATATATTTT. It translates to CASSLDAKARNTIYF. Full variable domain (rest looked up from reference TRBV2 and TRBJ1-3): EPEVTQTPSHQVTQMGQEVILRCVPISNHLYFYWYRQILGQKVEFLVSFYNNEISEKSEIFDDQFSVERPDGSNFTLKIRSTKLEDSAMYFCASSLDAKARNTIYFGEGSWLTVV.

DNA for the CDR3: TGTGCCAGCAGCCCACCCCTTCCTACATACGAGCAGTACTTC. Translating gives CASSPPLPTYEQYF. The rearrangement uses TRBV7-2 and TRBJ2-7; no clear D gene. Germline CDR1 reads SGHTA; CDR2 reads FQGNSA. CDR3 length equals 14 residues. With 5 bases removed from V and 4 bases from J, the gap between germline ends came to 15 bases.

The genes are TRBV4-2 and TRBJ2-7; TRBD2 might be the D (5 bases). The CDR3 is 17 residues long. V was clipped by 1 base and J by 3 bases, with 19 bases between them. CDR1 and CDR2 from the germline V gene are LGHNA and YNFKEQ. CDR3 in amino acids: CASSQGVSVKLGYEQYF. In DNA, the CDR3 is TGTGCCAGCAGCCAAGGGGTTAGCGTCAAATTGGGCTACGAGCAGTACTTC.

The DNA of the CDR3 is TGTGCCAGCAGTTTACAGGGGTTGTTTTCTGGGGCCAACGTCCTGACTTTC. Protein sequence: CASSLQGLFSGANVLTF. The chain joins TRBV27 to TRBJ2-6; D may be TRBD1 (6 bases). The V and J ends lost 2 bases and 1 base respectively, with 12 bases between them. The CDR3 totals 17 residues. Germline V lookup: CDR1 MNHEY, CDR2 SMNVEV (reference sequence).

This clone has just one count. The genes are TRBV12-5 and TRBJ1-2, with TRBD1 as a possible D gene (5 bases). Germline CDR1 is LGHNT and CDR2 is FRNRAP. This CDR3 comprises 11 residues. V dropped 7 bases and J dropped 3 bases, with 6 bases sitting between them. The CDR3 sequence is CASARDYGYTF. In DNA, the CDR3 is TGTGCTAGTGCCAGGGACTATGGCTACACCTTC. Combining the CDR3 with reference TRBV12-5 and TRBJ1-2 gives the whole variable domain DARVTQTPRHKVTEMGQEVTMRCQPILGHNTVFWYRQTMMQGLELLAYFRNRAPLDDSGMPKDRFSAEMPDATLATLKIQPSEPRDSAVYFCASARDYGYTFGSGTRLTVV.

The chain couples TRBV10-3 to TRBJ1-2, with D perhaps matching TRBD1 (6 bases). CDR1 is ENHRY, CDR2 SYGVKD, per germline. Trimming stripped 0 bases from V and 3 bases from J, with 11 bases between. This CDR3 contains 15 residues. CDR3 amino acids: CAISESGGTDYGYTF. DNA for the CDR3: TGTGCCATCAGTGAGTCAGGGGGTACGGACTATGGCTACACCTTC.

As to this clone: Within the sample, other DNA sequences also encode this same CDR3. This chain connects TRBV7-2 to TRBJ2-7, with 11 nucleotides matching TRBD2. CDR3 length: 15 residues. V dropped 0 bases and J dropped 4; count of bases not matched to a gene: 2. Germline V gives CDR1 SGHTA, CDR2 FQGNSA. CDR3 residues: CASSLAGTSGYEQYF. Here the CDR3 DNA reads TGTGCCAGCAGCTTAGCCGGGACTAGCGGATACGAGCAGTACTTC.

The rearrangement joins TRBV19 to TRBJ2-5, with D tentatively TRBD1 (6 bases). Trimming took off 6 bases at V and 6 bases at J, with 17 bases between the two ends. Per germline, CDR1 LNHDA and CDR2 SQIVND (reference sequence). The CDR3 extends over 14 amino acids. This CDR3 is CASRPQGSVKTQYF. The CDR3 DNA is TGTGCCAGTAGGCCACAGGGTTCCGTGAAGACCCAGTACTTC.

The V gene is TRBV10-3, the J gene TRBJ2-5; 10 bases agree with TRBD2. The CDR3 has 17 amino acids. V lost 0 bases to trimming and J lost 2 bases; unmatched junction nucleotides: 6. The V gene's germline CDR1 is ENHRY and CDR2 SYGVKD. The CDR3 loop reads CAISESMPSGGQETQYF. The DNA for the CDR3 is TGTGCCATCAGTGAGTCGATGCCTAGCGGGGGACAAGAGACCCAGTACTTC.

The chain employs TRBV10-3 and TRBJ1-5; D possibly corresponds to TRBD1 (5 bases). V lost 9 bases and J 0 bases, leaving 9 bases between the germline ends. This CDR3 is 13 amino acids long. Per the germline V gene, CDR1 is ENHRY and CDR2 is SYGVKD. The CDR3 DNA is TGTGCCATTGGGGGTAATAGCAATCAGCCCCAGCATTTT. As protein: CAIGGNSNQPQHF.

The chain recombines TRBV5-1 with TRBJ1-1, with D hard to call. The CDR3 loop spans 16 amino acids. Germline lookup yields CDR1 SGHRS and CDR2 YFSETQ. V lost 3 bases to trimming and J lost 0 bases, with 15 bases between them. The CDR3 loop reads CASSSRAVRLNTEAFF. CDR3 bases: TGCGCCAGCAGCTCGCGGGCCGTCAGGCTGAACACTGAAGCTTTCTTT.

This sequence joins TRBV13 and TRBJ2-2, with D hard to call. The CDR3 sequence is 13 residues long. Trimming took 2 bases from V and 11 from J, leaving 12 bases between them. Germline values: CDR1 PRHDT, CDR2 FYEKMQ (reference sequence). The CDR3 bases are TGTGCCAGCAGCTTACTAGACGTCAATGAGCTGTTTTTT. This gives the protein CASSLLDVNELFF.

The J gene is TRBJ1-1, the V gene TRBV7-2; 7 nucleotides align to TRBD1. V lost 1 base and J lost 0; bases outside the gene matches: 2. Germline V lookup: CDR1 SGHTA, CDR2 FQGNSA. The CDR3 has 15 residues. The chain's CDR3 is CASSLGQGMNTEAFF. In DNA, the CDR3 is TGTGCCAGCAGCTTAGGACAGGGAATGAACACTGAAGCTTTCTTT.

This chain links TRBV21-1 with TRBJ2-2. TRBV21-1 is described as a pseudogene. The CDR3 length is 14 residues. CDR3 region: CASSKKYGSGELFF. The CDR3 bases are TGTGCCAGCAGCAAAAAATATGGGTCGGGGGAGCTGTTTTTT.

This clone was found once. This chain links TRBV19 with TRBJ2-3; 12 positions match TRBD2. V shed 4 bases and J 5 bases; nucleotides not matched to a gene: 10. The CDR3 is 17 residues long. CDR1 is LNHDA, CDR2 SQIVND, per germline (reference sequence). CDR3 amino acids: CASSKSSGGAHLDTQYF. The CDR3 coding sequence is TGTGCCAGTAGTAAATCTAGCGGGGGGGCGCACTTAGATACGCAGTATTTT.

The rearrangement joins TRBV18 to TRBJ1-3; D unresolved. The CDR3 consists of 16 residues. V was clipped by 3 bases and J by 0 bases, with 12 bases between them. Germline assignment: CDR1 KGHSH and CDR2 LQKENI. For the CDR3, the DNA is TGTGCCAGCTCACCCCTTTGGGGAGGCTCTGGAAACACCATATATTTT. This gives the protein CASSPLWGGSGNTIYF.

This clone was found a few times. CDR3 protein: CASSYRSGATVDEQFF. The CDR3 nucleotides read TGTGCCAGCAGCTACCGTAGCGGGGCCACGGTGGATGAGCAGTTCTTC. The gene calls are TRBV14 and TRBJ2-1; 8 nucleotides agree with TRBD2. With V trimmed by 5 bases and J by 8 bases, 14 bases remained unmatched. The germline V gene encodes CDR1 SGHDN and CDR2 FVKESK. This CDR3 is 16 amino acids long.

The chain employs TRBV12-5 and TRBJ1-1, with D unclear. V lost 0 bases, J lost 0 bases, and 14 bases lay in between. This CDR3 region has 17 residues. Germline CDR1 is LGHNT and CDR2 is FRNRAP. CDR3 region: CASGLVPFVLMNTEAFF. CDR3 DNA: TGTGCTAGTGGTTTGGTACCCTTCGTTCTGATGAACACTGAAGCTTTCTTT.

In DNA form, the CDR3 reads TGTGCCAGCAGTGAAGCCTATGGCTACACCTTC. It specifies CASSEAYGYTF. The J gene is TRBJ1-2, the V gene TRBV2; no clear D. The CDR3 length is 11 residues. The germline gives CDR1 SNHLY, CDR2 FYNNEI. Trimming cost V 0 bases and J 4 bases, with 0 bases left between them.

This chain uses TRBV5-1 with TRBJ1-5; TRBD1 agrees at 10 bases. Germline CDR1 reads SGHRS; CDR2 reads YFSETQ. Germline trimming cut 4 bases from V and 6 bases from J; bases unmatched to any gene: 7. This CDR3 comprises 15 residues. This CDR3 reads CASSLGQGEGQPQHF. The CDR3 coding sequence is TGCGCCAGCAGCCTAGGACAGGGGGAGGGTCAGCCCCAGCATTTT.

J is TRBJ1-3 and V is TRBV2, with D unclear. The CDR3 sequence is 15 residues long. The V end lost 10 bases, the J end lost 0 bases, and 16 bases lay between the germline ends. CDR1 and CDR2 from the germline V gene are SNHLY and FYNNEI. This CDR3 reads CATYLETNSGNTIYF. As DNA, the CDR3 is TGTGCCACCTACCTTGAGACAAACTCTGGAAACACCATATATTTT. Combining the CDR3 with reference TRBV2 and TRBJ1-3 gives the whole variable domain EPEVTQTPSHQVTQMGQEVILRCVPISNHLYFYWYRQILGQKVEFLVSFYNNEISEKSEIFDDQFSVERPDGSNFTLKIRSTKLEDSAMYFCATYLETNSGNTIYFGEGSWLTVV.

The gene calls are TRBV6-5 and TRBJ1-1; D gene unclear. Germline V gene data show CDR1 as MNHEY and CDR2 as SVGAGI. V lost 0 bases to trimming and J lost 1 base, with 12 bases between them. The CDR3 contains 16 residues. CDR3 DNA sequence: TGTGCCAGCAGTTACTCGAGGGCAGGTTCGAACACTGAAGCTTTCTTT. Encoded protein: CASSYSRAGSNTEAFF.

The chain links TRBV7-7 to TRBJ2-1; perhaps TRBD2 as D (5 bases). There are 13 residues in the CDR3. Germline values: CDR1 SSHAT, CDR2 FNYEAQ (reference sequence). V lost 3 bases and J lost 9, with 12 bases in between. The CDR3 sequence: CASSLSGSGEQFF. As DNA, the CDR3 is TGTGCCAGCAGCTTGTCGGGGTCCGGTGAGCAGTTCTTC. Full variable domain (rest looked up from reference TRBV7-7 and TRBJ2-1): GAGVSQSPRYKVTKRGQDVTLRCDPISSHATLYWYQQALGQGPEFLTYFNYEAQPDKSGLPSDRFSAERPEGSISTLTIQRTEQRDSAMYRCASSLSGSGEQFFGPGTRLTVL.

The chain joins TRBV19 to TRBJ2-7; D ambiguous. CDR3 length: 8 amino acids. Germline V lookup: CDR1 LNHDA, CDR2 SQIVND (reference sequence). Trimming pared 10 bases from V and 6 bases from J, leaving 4 bases between. The DNA for the CDR3 is TGTGCCATCACCGAGCAGTACTTC. Translating it yields CAITEQYF. Drawing the rest from reference TRBV19 and TRBJ2-7, the complete variable domain is DGGITQSPKYLFRKEGQNVTLSCEQNLNHDAMYWYRQDPGQGLRLIYYSQIVNDFQKGDIAEGYSVSREKKESFPLTVTSAQKNPTAFYLCAITEQYFGPGTRLTVT.

On this clone itself: Its ends do not fully match the called genes, so a read error is possible. This CDR3 is CASRDPIRLNEQFF. DNA for the CDR3: TGCGCCAGCAGAGACCCCATACGGCTCAATGAACAGTTCTTC. J is TRBJ2-1 and V is TRBV5-1, with D uncertain. CDR1 SGHRS and CDR2 YFSETQ come from the germline V gene. CDR3 length equals 14 residues.

This clone was counted between two and nine times. This chain connects TRBV11-2 to TRBJ2-2; TRBD2 matches at 11 bases. J lost 10 bases, V lost 2 bases, and 3 bases had no gene match. Germline CDR1 and CDR2: SGHAT and FQNNGV. CDR3 length: 14 amino acids. The CDR3, as DNA: TGTGCCAGCAGCTTAACTAGCGGGGGAGAGGAGCTGTTTTTT. The encoded protein is CASSLTSGGEELFF.

The chain carries TRBV15 and TRBJ1-2, with 8 bases matching TRBD1. This CDR3 spans 13 amino acids. V dropped 5 bases and J dropped 6; count of bases not matched to a gene: 5. Germline V lookup: CDR1 LNHNV, CDR2 YYDKDF (reference sequence). The CDR3 protein is CATSSGTGDGYTF. DNA of the CDR3: TGTGCCACCAGCTCCGGGACAGGCGATGGCTACACCTTC. Filled out from reference TRBV15 and TRBJ1-2, the complete variable domain reads DAMVIQNPRYQVTQFGKPVTLSCSQTLNHNVMYWYQQKSSQAPKLLFHYYDKDFNNEADTPDNFQSRRPNTSFCFLDIRSPGLGDTAMYLCATSSGTGDGYTFGSGTRLTVV.